This T cell receptor beta chain was found in a study of blood T cell repertoires in COVID-19. Study summary: PBMCs, B-cell-depleted T cells, or T cells were the source of the cDNA or gDNA that made up the material.

The V and J ends lost 8 bases and 5 bases respectively, with 16 bases between them. Germline CDR1 MDHEN, CDR2 SYDVKM. The length of the CDR3 is 14 residues. The study drew participants aged about 18 to 89 years from some 25 US areas. Symptom resolution, clearance, or two negative PCRs marked donors in Cohort 3 as recovered. Sequencing was performed with immunoSEQ multiplex PCR; in TCRdb, only in-frame clones are kept and a portion is missing. The sample carries 260,000 or so clones, around 85% recorded once. This clone was seen more than once but under ten times. The sequencing sample was made of PBMCs or T cells enriched from blood (not recorded which). This TCR was recovered from a woman aged 45-65 years who had recovered from COVID-19. This chain links TRBV28 with TRBJ1-5, with D possibly TRBD1 on 5 matching bases. This chain's CDR3 is CASLRGATDQPQHF. The CDR3 bases are TGTGCCAGCCTGCGGGGCGCGACGGATCAGCCCCAGCATTTT.